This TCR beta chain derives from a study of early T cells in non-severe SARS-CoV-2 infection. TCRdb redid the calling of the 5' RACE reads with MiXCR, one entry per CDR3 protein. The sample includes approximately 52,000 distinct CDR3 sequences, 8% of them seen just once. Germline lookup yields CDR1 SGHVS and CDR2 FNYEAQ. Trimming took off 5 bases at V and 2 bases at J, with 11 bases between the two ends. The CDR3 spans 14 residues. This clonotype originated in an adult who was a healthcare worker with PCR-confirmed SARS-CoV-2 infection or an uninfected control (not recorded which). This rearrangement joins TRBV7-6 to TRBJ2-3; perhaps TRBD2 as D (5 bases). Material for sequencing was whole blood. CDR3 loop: CASSGSWDTDTQYF. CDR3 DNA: TGTGCCAGCAGCGGGAGCTGGGACACAGATACGCAGTATTTT.